This paragraph covers one T cell receptor (beta chain) sequence. Its target is not known. Germline trimming cut 2 bases from V and 7 bases from J; bases unmatched to any gene: 3. The germline gives CDR1 MNHNS, CDR2 SASEGT. The CDR3 runs 14 residues. This sample stems from a study of T cell responses to AZD1222 COVID-19 vaccine. Study-level points and caveats: With two AZD1222 doses given, Spike-specific TCR breadth and depth both rose. CD4 TCRs linked to vaccination spanned spike, dominating at 160-218 and 743-854. Of spike-specific TCRs, nearly half reportedly target regions left unmutated in variants. White British people made up most donors, females outnumbered males, and clonal diversity was possibly underestimated.

Some clones are missing from TCRdb's copy, which holds only in-frame ones; the method was immunoSEQ multiplex PCR. The table includes about 140,000 clones, about nine tenths detected once. The chain is built from TRBV6-1 and TRBJ1-3, with 9 positions matching TRBD1. The sequencing used peripheral blood, collected on day 0 of AZD1222 vaccination. The receptor comes from an adult in good health. The CDR3 nucleotides are TGTGCCAGCAGTGAACCCGGACAGGGGAACACCATATATTTT. Protein sequence: CASSEPGQGNTIYF.